These 7 T cell receptor beta chains originate from one sample sequenced in a study of T cell repertoires in cytomegalovirus infection. TCRdb itself ran the reads through MiXCR, one entry per CDR3 protein. The sample contains approximately 910,000 distinct CDR3 sequences, approximately 32% of which appear only once. No cognate antigen is known for these TCRs. Here the sequenced sample was cultured CD8+ T cells from PBMCs, taken from culture after CMV antigen stimulation. The receptors stem from a human donor in good health (CMV status not recorded). Some clones in this sample may be carry-over from other donors' samples.

The sample holds a few counts of this clonotype. V usage is TRBV6-1 and J usage is TRBJ1-1, with a possible D match to TRBD1 (5 bases). CDR1 and CDR2 from the germline V gene are MNHNS and SASEGT. The ends were cut back, 6 bases at V and 7 bases at J, with 12 bases in the middle. The CDR3 contains 12 residues. CDR3 bases: TGTGCCAGCAGGTCTACAGGTGATGAAGCTTTCTTT. Translating gives CASRSTGDEAFF.

Only a few counts were recorded for this clonotype. The chain combines TRBV5-1 with TRBJ1-2; D gene unclear. V lost 0 bases, J lost 3 bases, and 12 bases lay in between. The CDR3 has 15 residues. CDR1 SGHRS and CDR2 YFSETQ come from the germline V gene. This CDR3 is CASSLGVTKDYGYTF. The CDR3, as DNA: TGCGCCAGCAGCTTGGGAGTCACCAAGGACTATGGCTACACCTTC.

This clonotype was found many times. The V and J genes are TRBV7-9 and TRBJ2-5, with no clear D. Per the germline V gene, CDR1 is SEHNR and CDR2 is FQNEAQ (reference sequence). There are 14 residues in the CDR3. V dropped 5 bases and J dropped 0 bases, with 10 bases sitting between them. CDR3 region: CASSPPQDQETQYF. CDR3 DNA sequence: TGTGCCAGCAGCCCTCCTCAGGACCAAGAGACCCAGTACTTC.

This clonotype was recorded once. This chain joins TRBV24-1 and TRBJ1-1; 10 bases map to TRBD1. Trimming at V came to 7 bases and at J to 4 bases, leaving 2 bases not matched to a gene. CDR3 length: 13 amino acids. In germline, CDR1 is KGHDR, CDR2 SFDVKD. CDR3 loop: CATRDRGGTEAFF. CDR3 sequence (DNA): TGTGCCACCAGGGACAGGGGGGGCACTGAAGCTTTCTTT.

CDR3: CASSEAGSGYGPYEKLFF. CDR3 bases: TGTGCCAGCAGTGAAGCGGGGTCGGGATATGGGCCCTATGAAAAACTGTTTTTT. The rearrangement links TRBV6-1 to TRBJ1-4; no definite D call. V was cut by 0 bases and J by 6 bases, with 20 bases left in between. This CDR3 comprises 18 residues. Germline CDR1 is MNHNS and CDR2 is SASEGT.

The rearrangement links TRBV28 to TRBJ1-2, with D possibly TRBD1 on 5 matching bases. The V gene lost 4 bases and the J gene lost 7 bases, with 10 bases spanning the gap. The CDR3 is made up of 12 amino acids. CDR1 is MDHEN, CDR2 SYDVKM, per germline. The DNA for the CDR3 is TGTGCCAGCAGTTACCTTGGGGGTGGCTACACCTTC. It is translated as CASSYLGGGYTF.

This clonotype was observed many times. This sequence joins TRBV7-6 and TRBJ2-7; D unresolved. V lost 5 bases, J lost 0 bases, and 14 bases lay in between. CDR3 length: 15 amino acids. CDR1 and CDR2 from the germline V gene are SGHVS and FNYEAQ. Here the CDR3 reads CASSPGEGFSYEQYV. CDR3 nucleotides: TGTGCCAGCAGCCCGGGCGAAGGGTTCTCCTACGAGCAGTACGTC.